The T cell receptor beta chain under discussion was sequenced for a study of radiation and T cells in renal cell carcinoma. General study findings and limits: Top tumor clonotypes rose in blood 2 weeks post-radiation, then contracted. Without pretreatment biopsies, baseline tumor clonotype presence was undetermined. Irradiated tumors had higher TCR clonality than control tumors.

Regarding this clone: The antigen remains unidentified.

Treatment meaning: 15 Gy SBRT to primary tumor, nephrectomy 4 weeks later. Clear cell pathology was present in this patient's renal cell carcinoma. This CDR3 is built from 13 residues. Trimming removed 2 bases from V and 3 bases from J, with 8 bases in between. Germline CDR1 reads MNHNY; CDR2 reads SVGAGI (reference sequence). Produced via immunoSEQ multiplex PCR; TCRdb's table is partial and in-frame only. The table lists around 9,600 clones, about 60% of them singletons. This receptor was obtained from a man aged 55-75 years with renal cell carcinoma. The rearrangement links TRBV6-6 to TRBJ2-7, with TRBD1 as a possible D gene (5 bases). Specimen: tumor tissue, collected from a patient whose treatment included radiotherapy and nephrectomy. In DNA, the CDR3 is TGTGCCAGCAGTTACCTGGACAACTACGAGCAGTACTTC. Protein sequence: CASSYLDNYEQYF.